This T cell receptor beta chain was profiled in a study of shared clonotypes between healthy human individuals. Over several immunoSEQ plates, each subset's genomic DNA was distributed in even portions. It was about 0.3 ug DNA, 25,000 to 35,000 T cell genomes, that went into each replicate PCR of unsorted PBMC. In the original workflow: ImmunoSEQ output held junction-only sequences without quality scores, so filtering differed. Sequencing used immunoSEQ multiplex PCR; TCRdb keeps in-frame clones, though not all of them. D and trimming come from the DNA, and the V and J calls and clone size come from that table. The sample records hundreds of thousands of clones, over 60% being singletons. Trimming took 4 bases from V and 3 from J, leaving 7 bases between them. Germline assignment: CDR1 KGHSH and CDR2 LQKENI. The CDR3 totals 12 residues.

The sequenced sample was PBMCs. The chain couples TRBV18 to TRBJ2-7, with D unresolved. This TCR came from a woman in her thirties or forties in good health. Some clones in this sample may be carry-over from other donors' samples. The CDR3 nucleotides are TGTGCCAGCTCACTAGGCAACTACGAGCAGTACTTC. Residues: CASSLGNYEQYF. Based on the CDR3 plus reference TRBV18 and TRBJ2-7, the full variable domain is NAGVMQNPRHLVRRRGQEARLRCSPMKGHSHVYWYRQLPEEGLKFMVYLQKENIIDESGMPKERFSAEFPKEGPSILRIQQVVRGDSAAYFCASSLGNYEQYFGPGTRLTVT.